This is a list of T cell receptor beta chains from one sample in a study of naive and memory T cell subsets. TCRdb re-called the UMI-ligation and nested PCR reads through MiXCR, storing one row per CDR3 protein. The sample has over 110,000 distinct CDR3 sequences, approximately 18% seen once. Sample: naive CD8+ T cells from blood. The receptor source for this set is a human donor in good health. Both conserved end residues are part of each CDR3.

J	V	CDR3
TRBJ2-1	TRBV2	CASSVRPETSDYNEQFF
TRBJ2-3	TRBV29-1	CSVEAWEGDTQYF
TRBJ1-2	TRBV20-1	CSARVVGTGGRTNYGYTF
TRBJ2-7	TRBV29-1	CSVVTGGQYEQYF
TRBJ2-1	TRBV6-1	CASSEPRQGVRLAGVDEQFF
TRBJ2-7	TRBV25-1	CASSPGGGRAYEQYF
TRBJ2-1	TRBV29-1	CSVELTGGDEQFF
TRBJ1-4	TRBV11-3	CASSLLRTGRLEKLFF
TRBJ2-5	TRBV7-2	CASSPDGGETQYF
TRBJ1-1	TRBV7-2	CASSLRRVGSNRAPGTEAFF
TRBJ2-7	TRBV7-6	CASSLEPSTSISYEQYF
TRBJ2-5	TRBV10-3	CAISESEVGSGETTETQYF
TRBJ2-7	TRBV15	CATSRVMAGGPHEQYF
TRBJ1-5	TRBV28	CASSLQTNGPGTGTFDQPQHF
TRBJ2-5	TRBV5-1	CASSLGGTSGSGETQYF
TRBJ2-1	TRBV27	CASSLSSSGARNEQFF
TRBJ2-1	TRBV28	CASSPLVLAGYNEQFF
TRBJ2-1	TRBV29-1	CSVEDWSGMSNEQFF
TRBJ2-7	TRBV28	CASQDGHGYEQYF
TRBJ1-2	TRBV9	CASASGTGIGYTF
TRBJ2-1	TRBV28	CASRRTFNEQFF
TRBJ2-1	TRBV2	CASSPEYNEQFF
TRBJ1-2	TRBV25-1	CASSDRTVYGYTF
TRBJ2-7	TRBV6-1	CAVDIYEQYF
TRBJ2-3	TRBV27	CASSLYYPLTDTQYF
TRBJ1-1	TRBV27	CASSFKGAGEAFF
TRBJ2-7	TRBV7-2	CASSLIDSPEAYEQYF
TRBJ1-1	TRBV6-5	CASSYGLMNTEAFF
TRBJ2-7	TRBV29-1	CSVGGASEQYF
TRBJ1-5	TRBV6-2/TRBV6-3	CASSTPEAGPHENQPQHF
TRBJ2-1	TRBV29-1	CSVEDRGSSYNEQFF
TRBJ1-1	TRBV28	CASSFLNTEAFF